These 32 T cell receptor beta chains came from one sample sequenced in a study of beta chain features in type 1 diabetes. The sequenced template was cDNA made from the entire isolated RNA. Generated by immunoSEQ multiplex PCR, the TCRdb table keeps only in-frame clones and is missing some. Counted here are roughly 250,000 clones, approximately 70% occurring once; the ten biggest clones make up 0.053%. The specimen was naive CD4+ T cells from blood. These TCRs come from a man under 40 in good health.

A few counts support this clone. The chain recombines TRBV5-1 with TRBJ2-7; D gene ambiguous. The CDR3 totals 13 residues. Germline CDR1 is SGHRS and CDR2 is YFSETQ. Trimming cost V 6 bases and J 0 bases, with 10 bases left between them. CDR3 bases: TGCGCCAGCAAGCTGGACGGCTCCTACGAGCAGTACTTC. Protein: CASKLDGSYEQYF.

This chain uses TRBV5-4 with TRBJ2-1; 7 bases match TRBD1. CDR3 size: 13 residues. V trimming: 4 bases; J trimming: 7 bases; junction bases outside the gene matches: 5. The germline gives CDR1 SGHNT, CDR2 YYREEE (reference sequence). The CDR3 region is CASSHDRANEQFF. The CDR3 DNA is TGTGCCAGCAGCCACGACAGGGCGAATGAGCAGTTCTTC. The whole variable domain, remainder taken from reference TRBV5-4 and TRBJ2-1, is ETGVTQSPTHLIKTRGQQVTLRCSSQSGHNTVSWYQQALGQGPQFIFQYYREEENGRGNFPPRFSGLQFPNYSSELNVNALELDDSALYLCASSHDRANEQFFGPGTRLTVL.

CDR3 in amino acids: CASSEGASYEQFF. The CDR3 nucleotides are TGTGCCAGCAGTGAAGGCGCCAGCTATGAGCAGTTCTTC. The rearrangement uses TRBV2 and TRBJ2-1; D is unclear. The germline V gene encodes CDR1 SNHLY and CDR2 FYNNEI. Trimming cost V 1 base and J 8 bases, with 9 bases left between them. The CDR3 loop spans 13 amino acids.

V gene TRBV9 combines with J gene TRBJ2-7; 10 nucleotides align to TRBD1. Germline lookup yields CDR1 SGDLS and CDR2 YYNGEE. The CDR3 is 15 amino acids. V lost 0 bases, J lost 3 bases, and 3 bases stayed unmatched. The CDR3 here is CASSVGGDRGYEQYF. CDR3 coding DNA: TGTGCCAGCAGCGTAGGAGGGGACAGGGGCTACGAGCAGTACTTC. The full variable domain, with the rest looked up from reference TRBV9 and TRBJ2-7, is DSGVTQTPKHLITATGQRVTLRCSPRSGDLSVYWYQQSLDQGLQFLIQYYNGEERAKGNILERFSAQQFPDLHSELNLSSLELGDSALYFCASSVGGDRGYEQYFGPGTRLTVT.

J is TRBJ1-2 and V is TRBV29-1, with 9 bases fitting TRBD1. The CDR3 extends over 11 amino acids. CDR1 SQVTM and CDR2 ANQGSEA come from the germline V gene. The junction had 4 bases not matched to a gene; V was cut back by 6 bases and J by 8 bases. The DNA of the CDR3 is TGCAGCGTCACAGGGGGCTGGGGCTACACCTTC. It is translated as CSVTGGWGYTF.

The chain couples TRBV29-1 to TRBJ2-3; 9 bases line up with TRBD2. The CDR3 runs to 13 residues. The V gene's germline CDR1 is SQVTM and CDR2 ANQGSEA. CDR3 nucleotide sequence: TGCAGGGTTAAAGCGGGAGGTTCAGATACGCAGTATTTT. It yields the protein CRVKAGGSDTQYF.

The DNA for the CDR3 is TGTGCCAGCAGCCCCGGGGGGATCTGGTGGACCCAGTACTTC. As protein: CASSPGGIWWTQYF. The V call is TRBV11-2, the J call TRBJ2-5; TRBD2 agrees at 7 bases. The CDR3 extends over 14 amino acids. CDR1 is SGHAT and CDR2 is FQNNGV in the germline V gene. V trimming: 5 bases; J trimming: 7 bases; junction bases outside the gene matches: 10.

The chain joins TRBV7-2 to TRBJ2-7; 7 bases line up with TRBD2. The junction had 16 bases not matched to a gene; V was cut back by 5 bases and J by 6 bases. Germline V gene lookup returns CDR1 SGHTA and CDR2 FQGNSA. This CDR3 has 16 residues. For the CDR3, the DNA is TGTGCCAGCAGCCAAGTGGTATGGCGGGAGCCAAGCGAGCAGTACTTC. As protein: CASSQVVWREPSEQYF.

The chain uses TRBV7-2 and TRBJ2-2; TRBD1 might be the D (6 bases). V was cut by 3 bases and J by 7 bases, with 24 bases left in between. The germline CDR1 and CDR2 sequences are SGHTA and FQGNSA. The CDR3 has 18 residues. In DNA, the CDR3 is TGTGCCAGCAGCTTCCGCTGGGGGCCTAATGTTCCCATCGGGGAGCTGTTTTTT. Translating it yields CASSFRWGPNVPIGELFF.

The chain is built from TRBV1 and TRBJ2-5; TRBD2 is the table's D call, not checked against the DNA. TRBV1 is recorded as a pseudogene. The CDR3 runs to 14 residues. The CDR3 here is CTSSRLAGQETQYF. In DNA, the CDR3 is TGCACCAGCAGCCGACTAGCGGGGCAAGAGACCCAGTACTTC.

The chain uses TRBV30 and TRBJ2-2, with D tentatively TRBD2 (6 bases). Germline V gene sequence: CDR1 GTSNPN, CDR2 SVGIG (reference sequence). V gave up 0 bases and J gave up 7 bases, with 24 bases separating them. The CDR3 loop spans 18 amino acids. The CDR3 here is CAWSVRSRGSGSGGELFF. The CDR3 DNA reads TGTGCCTGGAGTGTACGTAGTCGAGGGAGCGGTAGCGGCGGGGAGCTGTTTTTT.

This chain links TRBV30 with TRBJ2-5; perhaps TRBD2 as D (5 bases). The germline CDR1 and CDR2 sequences are GTSNPN and SVGIG (reference sequence). The CDR3 covers 15 residues. V shed 4 bases and J shed 7 bases, with 22 bases lying between them. The chain's CDR3 is CAWIMGRGGRGTQYF. The CDR3 region has the DNA TGTGCCTGGATTATGGGGAGAGGAGGTCGAGGGACCCAGTACTTC.

This clone was recorded a few times. V is TRBV10-3 and J is TRBJ2-3, with TRBD2 matching over 10 bases. The CDR3 consists of 18 residues. Per the germline V gene, CDR1 is ENHRY and CDR2 is SYGVKD. V was clipped by 1 base and J by 4 bases; unmatched bases: 11. The CDR3 nucleotides read TGTGCCATCAGTGAGTTCGAACTAGCGGGGATTTCTGCAGATACGCAGTATTTT. Translating gives CAISEFELAGISADTQYF.

This rearrangement joins TRBV9 to TRBJ2-6; weak D call: TRBD2 (6 bases). There are 17 residues in the CDR3. Germline loops: CDR1 SGDLS, CDR2 YYNGEE. Trimming pared 0 bases from V and 2 bases from J, leaving 12 bases between. In nucleotides, the CDR3 is TGTGCCAGCAGCGTAGCTGAGGGAGGCGCTGGGGCCAACGTCCTGACTTTC. Protein sequence: CASSVAEGGAGANVLTF.

This clone was observed a handful of times. The chain joins TRBV30 to TRBJ1-2, with unresolved D. Germline V gene data show CDR1 as GTSNPN and CDR2 as SVGIG (reference sequence). V was pared by 3 bases and J by 4 bases, with 9 bases between. The CDR3 contains 12 residues. The CDR3 here is CAWSVRLYGYTF. CDR3 DNA: TGTGCCTGGAGCGTCCGACTCTATGGCTACACCTTC.

A few counts support this clone. The chain is built from TRBV7-2 and TRBJ2-5; D unclear. CDR1 and CDR2 (germline): SGHTA, FQGNSA. Trimming removed 1 base at V and 4 bases at J, with 7 bases between. CDR3 length: 13 amino acids. CDR3 loop: CASSLDEPETQYF. CDR3 coding DNA: TGTGCCAGCAGCTTAGATGAGCCAGAGACCCAGTACTTC.

Comments on this clone: No DNA is shown, since the ends of the CDR3 on it are uncertain; the CDR3 is the one TCRdb lists. The gene calls are TRBV9 and TRBJ2-1; TRBD2, the table's D call, lacks a check against the DNA. Germline V lookup: CDR1 SGDLS, CDR2 YYNGEE. The CDR3 adds up to 15 amino acids, both ends counted. CDR3: CASSVGGGARSGEFF.

The CDR3, as DNA: TGTGCCAGCAGCGTAGACGGCAACGAGCAGTACTTC. It codes for CASSVDGNEQYF. This chain joins TRBV9 and TRBJ2-7; D unresolved. The ends were cut back, 0 bases at V and 5 bases at J, with 6 bases in the middle. The CDR3 loop spans 12 amino acids. Germline CDR1 SGDLS, CDR2 YYNGEE.

This clone was detected only a few times. This chain links TRBV5-1 with TRBJ2-5; unclear D gene. There are 15 residues in the CDR3. V was cut by 7 bases and J by 4 bases, with 20 bases left in between. CDR1 SGHRS and CDR2 YFSETQ come from the germline V gene. The CDR3 region is CASSALGPPGETQYF. CDR3 DNA sequence: TGCGCCAGCTCTGCCTTAGGGCCCCCGGGAGAGACCCAGTACTTC.

The chain uses TRBV28 and TRBJ2-3, with D unresolved. Trimming cost V 2 bases and J 4 bases, with 4 bases left between them. CDR3 length: 12 residues. Germline lookup yields CDR1 MDHEN and CDR2 SYDVKM. CDR3 sequence (DNA): TGTGCCAGCAGTTTACTCTCAGATACGCAGTATTTT. Amino acids: CASSLLSDTQYF.

The chain recombines TRBV28 with TRBJ2-1, with 11 bases identical to TRBD2. The CDR3 contains 15 residues. From germline, CDR1 is MDHEN and CDR2 SYDVKM. V lost 3 bases to trimming and J lost 6 bases; unmatched junction nucleotides: 4. The CDR3 sequence is CASSLTSGTPNEQFF. CDR3 sequence (DNA): TGTGCCAGCAGTTTGACTAGCGGGACCCCCAATGAGCAGTTCTTC.

The rearrangement uses TRBV30 and TRBJ2-7; D may be TRBD1 (5 bases). This CDR3 comprises 12 residues. In germline, CDR1 is GTSNPN, CDR2 SVGIG (reference sequence). Trimming removed 1 base at V and 5 bases at J, with 9 bases between. Written as DNA, the CDR3 is TGTGCCTGGAGTGGGGGCCCTCACGAGCAGTACTTC. Protein sequence: CAWSGGPHEQYF.

This CDR3 reads CAWSVSGSSSYEQYF. For the CDR3, the DNA is TGTGCCTGGAGCGTTTCGGGCTCCAGCTCCTACGAGCAGTACTTC. The genes are TRBV30 and TRBJ2-7; the D is unclear. V lost 3 bases to trimming and J lost 0 bases, with 15 bases between them. The CDR3 sequence is 15 residues long. Germline CDR1 GTSNPN, CDR2 SVGIG (reference sequence).

The V call is TRBV27, the J call TRBJ1-6; D not resolved. Trimming took off 5 bases at V and 8 bases at J, with 19 bases between the two ends. The CDR3 covers 16 residues. Germline V gene sequence: CDR1 MNHEY, CDR2 SMNVEV (reference sequence). The CDR3, as DNA: TGTGCCAGCAGTCGCCTAACGCCGAACGGAGATTCACCCCTCCACTTT. Translated: CASSRLTPNGDSPLHF.

This clone was counted a few times. The CDR3 DNA reads as TGTGCCTGGAGTGTAGGGTCGGCACGCACAGATACGCAGTATTTT. It is translated as CAWSVGSARTDTQYF. The V call is TRBV30, the J call TRBJ2-3, with D unclear. The CDR3 length is 15 residues. CDR1 is GTSNPN and CDR2 is SVGIG in the germline V gene (reference sequence). V was clipped by 0 bases and J by 1 base, with 11 bases between them.

J is TRBJ2-5 and V is TRBV6-6, with D possibly matching TRBD1 (6 bases). In germline, CDR1 is MNHNY, CDR2 SVGAGI (reference sequence). V gave up 2 bases and J gave up 5 bases, with 18 bases separating them. There are 16 residues in the CDR3. The CDR3 nucleotides are TGTGCCAGCAGTTACACTCAGGGGTTAGAGTCGGAGACCCAGTACTTC. Amino acids: CASSYTQGLESETQYF.

This rearrangement joins TRBV2 to TRBJ2-4; D is possibly TRBD1 or TRBD2 (7 bases each). Germline loops: CDR1 SNHLY, CDR2 FYNNEI. The CDR3 has 13 amino acids. The V end lost 9 bases, the J end lost 8 bases, and 17 bases lay between the germline ends. The CDR3 sequence: CASTRQGGDIQYF. The DNA for the CDR3 is TGTGCCAGTACTAGACAGGGAGGGGACATTCAGTACTTC.

This clone was observed a single time. The chain couples TRBV30 to TRBJ2-1; D may be TRBD1 (6 bases). Trimming removed 3 bases at V and 2 bases at J, with 11 bases between. Germline CDR1 GTSNPN, CDR2 SVGIG (reference sequence). The CDR3 is 14 amino acids. The CDR3 reads CAWSAGVPYNEQFF. For the CDR3, the DNA is TGTGCCTGGAGCGCAGGGGTCCCCTACAATGAGCAGTTCTTC.

This chain uses TRBV30 with TRBJ1-1; 8 bases fit TRBD1. The germline CDR1 and CDR2 sequences are GTSNPN and SVGIG (reference sequence). The length of the CDR3 is 14 residues. Germline trimming cut 5 bases from V and 1 base from J; bases unmatched to any gene: 6. The CDR3 region is CAWDSGTGNTEAFF. CDR3 coding DNA: TGTGCCTGGGACTCCGGGACAGGGAACACTGAAGCTTTCTTT.

The chain recombines TRBV9 with TRBJ2-3; the D is unclear. The CDR3 spans 14 residues. The germline CDR1 and CDR2 sequences are SGDLS and YYNGEE. The V gene lost 2 bases and the J gene lost 7 bases, with 14 bases spanning the gap. The CDR3 DNA follows: TGTGCCAGCAGCGTGGTGGCGGACCCCAATACGCAGTATTTT. It is translated as CASSVVADPNTQYF.

The gene calls are TRBV18 and TRBJ2-1; TRBD1 matches at 8 bases. The CDR3 runs to 15 residues. The V segment lost 2 bases and the J segment 5 bases; nucleotides outside the gene matches: 5. Germline V gives CDR1 KGHSH, CDR2 LQKENI. The CDR3 region is CASSPGGDRNNEQFF. CDR3 bases: TGTGCCAGCTCACCAGGAGGGGACAGGAACAATGAGCAGTTCTTC.

The chain links TRBV21-1 to TRBJ2-5; the table names TRBD2, a call not compared with the DNA. TRBV21-1 is noted as a pseudogene. This CDR3 comprises 14 residues. In DNA, the CDR3 is TGTGCCAGCAGCAAAGGGCCAGCGGGCGAGACCCAGTACTTC. Its translation: CASSKGPAGETQYF.